This T cell receptor (beta chain) was retrieved from a study of CD8+ T cells in alopecia areata. Background on the study: Tofacitinib administration persisted for 6 to 18 months, succeeded by 6 months off drug. Severity among treated patients was scored by the percentage of scalp area affected.

Whole-study results and caveats: A single nonresponder leaves the baseline CD8+ expansion link to response uncertain.

This clone was counted a few times. Its antigen is unidentified. cDNA prepared by RNA extraction and subsequent reverse transcription served as the template for sequencing. The protocol was immunoSEQ multiplex PCR, while the TCRdb copy is restricted to in-frame clones and leaves out a portion. The sample carries 95,000 to 150,000 clones, approximately 53% recorded once. Treatment specified: oral pan-JAK inhibitor, 5-10 mg twice daily. This TCR derives from a human donor with alopecia areata. This material consisted of CD4+ T cells sorted from blood, taken at week 4, from a patient treated with tofacitinib.

The CDR3 loop reads CSVRGQEDAEAFF. Here the CDR3 DNA reads TGCAGCGTTAGGGGACAGGAGGACGCTGAAGCTTTCTTT. The rearrangement uses TRBV29-1 and TRBJ1-1, with 8 positions matching TRBD1. The CDR3 has 13 residues. V shed 5 bases and J 6 bases; nucleotides not matched to a gene: 8. Germline V gives CDR1 SQVTM, CDR2 ANQGSEA.